Described below is a single T cell receptor (beta chain) sequence and its context. The data were obtained in a study of patients and donors after allogeneic stem cell transplantation. V was shortened by 3 bases and J by 4 bases, with 16 bases between the two germline ends. The CDR3 loop spans 16 amino acids. Germline CDR1 is ENHRY and CDR2 is SYGVKD. In TCRdb, the RT-PCR reads were re-called with MiXCR into one record per CDR3 protein. The data hold about 960,000 distinct CDR3 sequences, with roughly 18% observed a single time. Sequenced input: blood, either unsorted or a sorted T cell fraction (not recorded which). V and J are TRBV10-3 and TRBJ2-1; TRBD1 or TRBD2 may be the D gene (5 bases each). This clonotype was obtained from a human donor who was either an allogeneic HSCT recipient or a stem cell or donor lymphocyte infusion donor (not recorded which). It is not recorded whose cells these are; they may come from a transplant donor. The CDR3 protein is CAISDPGPSPYNEQFF. CDR3 in DNA: TGTGCCATCAGTGATCCGGGACCCTCTCCTTACAATGAGCAGTTCTTC.